The 28 T cell receptor beta chains presented below share a single source sample, sequenced in a study of breast tumors, draining lymph nodes, adjacent tissues. TCRdb reprocessed the multiplex PCR reads via MiXCR and lists one record per CDR3 protein. The table shows about 200,000 distinct CDR3 sequences, with roughly a third occurring only once. Breast cancer patients provided tissue from their axillary draining lymph nodes. The specimen was axillary lymph node tissue. The source of these receptors is a female donor with breast cancer. Some clones in this sample may be carry-over from other donors' samples.

This clonotype was detected ten times or more. The chain carries TRBV13 and TRBJ2-1, with TRBD2 identical over 11 bases. CDR3 length: 15 residues. J was trimmed by 8 bases and V by 5 bases; bases with no gene match: 8. The germline gives CDR1 PRHDT, CDR2 FYEKMQ (reference sequence). This chain's CDR3 is CASSTLAGVVYEQFF. Written as DNA, the CDR3 is TGTGCCAGCAGCACACTAGCGGGGGTAGTGTATGAGCAGTTCTTC.

This clonotype was recorded at least ten times. V is TRBV20-1 and J is TRBJ1-2, with D perhaps TRBD1 (5 bases). The CDR3 spans 14 residues. Germline V gives CDR1 DFQATT, CDR2 SNEGSKA (reference sequence). Between the trimmed V and J ends, which lost 4 bases and 2 bases, there was a span of 14 bases. The CDR3 bases are TGCAGTGCTACACCCTCCGCAGGGAACTATGGCTACACCTTC. It is translated as CSATPSAGNYGYTF.

To note about this clonotype: It may be a read error: a sequence one base away is much more abundant. The chain links TRBV6-2 or TRBV6-3 to TRBJ1-5; D is uncertain. Germline assignment: CDR1 MNHEY and CDR2 SVGEGT. Trimming removed 5 bases from V and 7 bases from J, with 15 bases in between. There are 14 residues in the CDR3. CDR3 amino acids: CASSQLGSRQPQHF. CDR3 nucleotide sequence: TGTGCCAGCAGTCAGCTAGGGTCGAGGCAGCCCCAGCATTTT.

Ten or more counts support this clonotype. Here the CDR3 reads CATARAGDIWPQHF. DNA of the CDR3: TGTGCCACCGCTAGGGCAGGGGACATTTGGCCCCAGCATTTT. The J gene is TRBJ1-5, the V gene TRBV12-3 or TRBV12-4; the D gene is possibly TRBD1 (6 bases). The CDR3 consists of 14 residues. Trimming left V 10 bases short and J 9 bases short, with 22 bases between.

The chain combines TRBV12-3 or TRBV12-4 with TRBJ1-6; D is perhaps TRBD1 (5 bases). Trimming left V 6 bases short and J 7 bases short, with 10 bases between. The CDR3 totals 13 residues. DNA of the CDR3: TGTGCCAGCAGCACCAACAGGAATTCACCCCTCCACTTT. This codes for CASSTNRNSPLHF.

This clonotype was detected ten times or more. The rearrangement links TRBV15 to TRBJ2-7; D remains ambiguous. This CDR3 is 14 amino acids long. The germline V and J ends were trimmed by 1 base and 1 base, with 8 bases remaining between them. Germline loops: CDR1 LNHNV, CDR2 YYDKDF (reference sequence). The DNA of the CDR3 is TGTGCCACCAGCAGAGGTTCTGGGTCCTACGAGCAGTACTTC. Translation gives CATSRGSGSYEQYF.

This chain links TRBV2 with TRBJ2-7; 7 positions agree with TRBD1. The CDR3 contains 14 residues. The germline CDR1 and CDR2 sequences are SNHLY and FYNNEI. Unmatched junction bases numbered 9, after V lost 7 bases and J lost 3 bases. The CDR3 sequence is CASKTRDSGYEQYF. CDR3 sequence (DNA): TGTGCCAGCAAGACAAGGGACAGCGGCTACGAGCAGTACTTC.

This sequence joins TRBV7-9 and TRBJ1-1; D perhaps matches TRBD1 (5 bases). Trimming shortened V by 5 bases and J by 3 bases, and 16 bases separated the two germline ends. The CDR3 loop spans 15 amino acids. Germline CDR1 reads SEHNR; CDR2 reads FQNEAQ (reference sequence). CDR3 nucleotide sequence: TGTGCCAGCAGCCCCGTTTGGGGGGTGGACACTGAAGCTTTCTTT. Translated: CASSPVWGVDTEAFF.

This clonotype has ten or more counts. This chain connects TRBV7-6 to TRBJ2-1; D may match TRBD1 or TRBD2 (5 bases each). Germline V gives CDR1 SGHVS, CDR2 FNYEAQ. The CDR3 has 14 residues. Trimming cost V 0 bases and J 6 bases, with 9 bases left between them. For the CDR3, the DNA is TGTGCCAGCAGCTTAGCGGACGGGGCCAATGAGCAGTTCTTC. This gives the protein CASSLADGANEQFF. Drawing the rest from reference TRBV7-6 and TRBJ2-1, the complete variable domain is GAGVSQSPRYKVTKRGQDVALRCDPISGHVSLYWYRQALGQGPEFLTYFNYEAQQDKSGLPNDRFSAERPEGSISTLTIQRTEQRDSAMYRCASSLADGANEQFFGPGTRLTVL.

The V call is TRBV19, the J call TRBJ1-1; D gene uncertain. Germline V lookup: CDR1 LNHDA, CDR2 SQIVND (reference sequence). The V end was cut by 3 bases, the J end by 1 base, with 9 bases between. The CDR3 covers 14 residues. CDR3: CASSMFAGNTEAFF. The DNA for the CDR3 is TGTGCCAGTAGTATGTTTGCAGGGAACACTGAAGCTTTCTTT.

This clonotype was counted many times. The gene calls are TRBV5-1 and TRBJ2-1, with 12 bases aligning to TRBD2. Germline CDR1 is SGHRS and CDR2 is YFSETQ. This CDR3 has 17 amino acids. J gave up 9 bases and V 3 bases, and 13 bases lay outside the gene matches. The CDR3 loop is CASSSLRLAGDGVEQFF. DNA of the CDR3: TGCGCCAGCAGCTCCCTCAGACTAGCGGGAGATGGTGTTGAGCAGTTCTTC.

V and J are TRBV20-1 and TRBJ2-1, with TRBD2 identical over 14 bases. Germline V lookup: CDR1 DFQATT, CDR2 SNEGSKA (reference sequence). The CDR3 loop spans 15 amino acids. V shed 1 base and J 8 bases; nucleotides not matched to a gene: 4. As DNA, the CDR3 is TGCAGTGCTAGAGCCCCGGGACTAGCGGGAGATGAGCAGTTCTTC. Protein sequence: CSARAPGLAGDEQFF.

This clonotype was observed a handful of times. This may stem from a read error, because a much larger clone lies one nucleotide away. The rearrangement joins TRBV14 to TRBJ2-7; TRBD2 is a possible D gene (6 bases). CDR3 length equals 14 residues. From germline, CDR1 is SGHDN and CDR2 FVKESK. CDR3 in DNA: TGTGCCAGCAGCCAAGTACAGAAGGACTACGAGCAGTGCTTC. Residues: CASSQVQKDYEQCF.

Comment on this clonotype: A much larger clone differs from this one at a single base, so this may be a read error. The chain combines TRBV2 with TRBJ1-5; no clear D. V was cut by 6 bases and J by 3 bases, with 15 bases left in between. This CDR3 is 15 amino acids long. Per the germline V gene, CDR1 is SNHLY and CDR2 is FYNNEI. The CDR3, as DNA: TGTGCCAGCAGCGTCACGTGGGTGTACAATCAGCCCCAGCATTTT. It yields the protein CASSVTWVYNQPQHF.

V gene TRBV4-2 combines with J gene TRBJ2-1; 13 bases are a match to TRBD2. CDR3 size: 16 residues. The germline V gene encodes CDR1 LGHNA and CDR2 YNFKEQ. V shed 4 bases and J 8 bases; nucleotides not matched to a gene: 8. The CDR3 loop reads CASSRRTSGGADEQFF. The CDR3 bases are TGTGCCAGCAGCCGAAGAACTAGCGGGGGGGCCGATGAGCAGTTCTTC.

A remark on this clonotype: A much larger clone sits a single nucleotide away, making a read error possible. The V call is TRBV20-1, the J call TRBJ2-7, with a weak D call TRBD2 (5 bases). CDR1 and CDR2 (germline): DFQATT, SNEGSKA (reference sequence). CDR3 length: 13 residues. The CDR3: CSAREWRSYAQYF. The CDR3 DNA is TGCAGTGCTAGAGAATGGAGGTCCTACGCGCAGTACTTC.

This clonotype showed up many times. V gene TRBV5-1 combines with J gene TRBJ2-2; no clear D. V lost 0 bases and J lost 5, with 11 bases in between. Germline loops: CDR1 SGHRS, CDR2 YFSETQ. The CDR3 has 15 residues. The CDR3, as DNA: TGCGCCAGCAGCTTGGCTGTGGCAGGAACCGGGGAGCTGTTTTTT. Translated: CASSLAVAGTGELFF.

This clonotype was counted at least ten times. The J gene is TRBJ1-4, the V gene TRBV4-1; D gene ambiguous. Germline V gene sequence: CDR1 MGHRA, CDR2 YSYEKL. The CDR3 is 14 amino acids. Trimming removed 1 base at V and 5 bases at J, with 8 bases between. The CDR3 DNA is TGCGCCAGCAGCCAAGTCTGGGGAAATGAAAAACTGTTTTTT. This translates into CASSQVWGNEKLFF.

This clonotype has more than one count but fewer than ten. This may be a read error: a much more frequent sequence differs by one nucleotide. V and J are TRBV20-1 and TRBJ2-5; no definite D call. The CDR3 covers 14 residues. Germline V gives CDR1 DFQATT, CDR2 SNEGSKA (reference sequence). Trimming stripped 0 bases from V and 7 bases from J, with 15 bases between. CDR3 protein: CSAREGPGQATQYF. CDR3 DNA: TGCAGTGCTAGAGAAGGACCCGGGCAGGCGACCCAGTACTTC.

Remarks on this clonotype: A much larger clone differs by one base, so this may be a read error. The rearrangement links TRBV6-6 to TRBJ2-2, with D perhaps being TRBD1 or TRBD2 (6 bases each). V was pared by 11 bases and J by 1 base, with 17 bases between. Germline lookup yields CDR1 MNHNY and CDR2 SVGAGI (reference sequence). CDR3 length equals 15 residues. The CDR3 DNA sequence: TGTGCCGGCAAATCGGCGGGACAGAACACCGGGGAGCTGTTTTTT. Translation: CAGKSAGQNTGELFF.

There are many counts of this clonotype. The chain is built from TRBV9 and TRBJ1-6; 10 bases line up with TRBD1. Germline V lookup: CDR1 SGDLS, CDR2 YYNGEE. J gave up 6 bases and V 4 bases, and 7 bases lay outside the gene matches. The CDR3 consists of 16 residues. The CDR3 reads CASSSGQGGGNSPLHF. CDR3 DNA sequence: TGTGCCAGCAGCTCAGGACAGGGGGGAGGTAATTCACCCCTCCACTTT.

Many counts were recorded for this clonotype. The CDR3 DNA reads TGCGCCAGCAGCTTGGGACAGGGAAAATCTGACGAGCAGTACTTC. Translating gives CASSLGQGKSDEQYF. The chain uses TRBV5-1 and TRBJ2-7; TRBD1 agrees at 7 bases. Trimming at V came to 0 bases and at J to 5 bases, leaving 8 bases not matched to a gene. The germline CDR1 and CDR2 sequences are SGHRS and YFSETQ. The CDR3 runs 15 residues.

This clonotype was counted at least ten times. The chain has TRBV4-3 and TRBJ2-1; 8 bases agree with TRBD2. The germline CDR1 and CDR2 sequences are LGHNA and YSLEER. V lost 0 bases and J lost 5; bases outside the gene matches: 9. The CDR3 has 17 residues. CDR3 DNA: TGCGCCAGCAGCCAAGATCTAGGTAGCGGGGCGCACAATGAGCAGTTCTTC. This codes for CASSQDLGSGAHNEQFF.

The chain combines TRBV3-1 with TRBJ2-7, with 7 bases fitting TRBD1. The CDR3 extends over 15 amino acids. CDR1 is LGHDT, CDR2 YNNKEL, per germline (reference sequence). Trimming cost V 3 bases and J 2 bases; bases outside gene matches: 7. CDR3 sequence: CASSHPDRSAYEQYF. CDR3 coding DNA: TGTGCCAGCAGCCATCCGGACAGGTCGGCCTACGAGCAGTACTTC.

This clonotype was counted ten times or more. This sequence joins TRBV4-2 and TRBJ2-7, with 12 bases lining up with TRBD2. The CDR3 consists of 15 residues. CDR1 and CDR2 from the germline V gene are LGHNA and YNFKEQ. The ends lost 6 bases at V and 0 bases at J; junction bases unmatched: 3. The CDR3 DNA sequence: TGTGCCAGCAGACCACTAGCGGGGGGCTCCTACGAGCAGTACTTC. As protein: CASRPLAGGSYEQYF.

This clonotype was counted once. It may be a read error: a sequence one base away is much more abundant. The chain joins TRBV7-9 to TRBJ2-3, with 9 nucleotides matching TRBD1. Germline assignment: CDR1 SEHNR and CDR2 FQNEAQ (reference sequence). V shed 4 bases, J shed 4 bases, and the junction held 0 bases outside the gene matches. This CDR3 is 13 amino acids long. The CDR3 sequence is CASSWDRADTQYF. The CDR3 DNA reads as TGTGCCAGCAGCTGGGACAGGGCAGATACGCAGTATTTT.

This clonotype was recorded many times. V and J are TRBV5-1 and TRBJ2-7; 8 bases match TRBD2. From germline, CDR1 is SGHRS and CDR2 YFSETQ. The CDR3 extends over 16 amino acids. The junction had 7 bases not matched to a gene; V was cut back by 0 bases and J by 2 bases. The chain's CDR3 is CASSLVIAGLTYEQYF. CDR3 coding DNA: TGCGCCAGCAGCTTGGTCATAGCGGGGTTAACCTACGAGCAGTACTTC.

This sequence joins TRBV5-6 and TRBJ2-1; possible D gene TRBD2, 6 bases. The CDR3 consists of 14 residues. V lost 4 bases and J 9 bases, leaving 17 bases between the germline ends. Germline CDR1 SGHDT, CDR2 YYEEEE. CDR3 residues: CASSLRLFSGEQFF. The CDR3 DNA reads as TGTGCCAGCAGCCTGCGACTCTTTAGCGGTGAGCAGTTCTTC.